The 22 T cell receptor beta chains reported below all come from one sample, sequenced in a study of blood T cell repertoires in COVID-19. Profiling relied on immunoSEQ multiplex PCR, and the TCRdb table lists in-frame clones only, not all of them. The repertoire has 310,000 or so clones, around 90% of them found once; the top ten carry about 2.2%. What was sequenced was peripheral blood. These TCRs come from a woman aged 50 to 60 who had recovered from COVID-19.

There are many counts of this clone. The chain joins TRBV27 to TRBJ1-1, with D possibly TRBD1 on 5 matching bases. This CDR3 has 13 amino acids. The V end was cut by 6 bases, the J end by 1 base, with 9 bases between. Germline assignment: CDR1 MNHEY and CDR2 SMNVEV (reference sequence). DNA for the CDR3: TGTGCCAGCAGGCCAGGGTCGAACACTGAAGCTTTCTTT. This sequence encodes CASRPGSNTEAFF.

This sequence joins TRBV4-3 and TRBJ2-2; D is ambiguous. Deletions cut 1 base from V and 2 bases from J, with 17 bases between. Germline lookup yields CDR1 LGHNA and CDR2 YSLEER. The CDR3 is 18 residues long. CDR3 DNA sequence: TGCGCCAGCAGCCAAGTGTGGGCCCCACCGAACAACACCGGGGAGCTGTTTTTT. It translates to CASSQVWAPPNNTGELFF.

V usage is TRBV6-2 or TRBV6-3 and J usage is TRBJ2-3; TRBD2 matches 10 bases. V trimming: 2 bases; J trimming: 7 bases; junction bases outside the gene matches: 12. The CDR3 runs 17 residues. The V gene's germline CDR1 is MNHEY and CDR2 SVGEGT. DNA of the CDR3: TGTGCCAGCAGTTACGAAGCGGGAGGGCCATTTGTGAATACGCAGTATTTT. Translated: CASSYEAGGPFVNTQYF.

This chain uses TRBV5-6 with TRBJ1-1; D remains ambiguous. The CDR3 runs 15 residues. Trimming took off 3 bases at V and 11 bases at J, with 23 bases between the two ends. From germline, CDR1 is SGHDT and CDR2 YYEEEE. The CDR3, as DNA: TGTGCCAGCAGCTGGGGTCACAACGCCTTAGGGAGGGCTTTCTTT. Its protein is CASSWGHNALGRAFF.

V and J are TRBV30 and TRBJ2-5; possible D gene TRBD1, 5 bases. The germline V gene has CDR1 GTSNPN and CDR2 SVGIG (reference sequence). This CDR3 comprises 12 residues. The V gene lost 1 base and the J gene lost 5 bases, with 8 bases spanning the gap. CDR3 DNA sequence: TGTGCCTGGAGTGCAGGGTCCGAGACCCAGTACTTC. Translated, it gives CAWSAGSETQYF. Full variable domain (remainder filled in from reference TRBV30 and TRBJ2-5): SQTIHQWPATLVQPVGSPLSLECTVEGTSNPNLYWYRQAAGRGLQLLFYSVGIGQISSEVPQNLSASRPQDRQFILSSKKLLLSDSGFYLCAWSAGSETQYFGPGTRLLVL.

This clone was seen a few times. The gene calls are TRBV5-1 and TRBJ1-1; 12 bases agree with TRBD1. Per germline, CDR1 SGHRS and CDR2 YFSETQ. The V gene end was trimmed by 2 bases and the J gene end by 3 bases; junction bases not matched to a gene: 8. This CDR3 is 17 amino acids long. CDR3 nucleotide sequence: TGCGCCAGCAGCTTTGGGACAGGGGGCCACCGTTACACTGAAGCTTTCTTT. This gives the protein CASSFGTGGHRYTEAFF. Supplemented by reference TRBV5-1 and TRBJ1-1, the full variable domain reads KAGVTQTPRYLIKTRGQQVTLSCSPISGHRSVSWYQQTPGQGLQFLFEYFSETQRNKGNFPGRFSGRQFSNSRSEMNVSTLELGDSALYLCASSFGTGGHRYTEAFFGQGTRLTVV.

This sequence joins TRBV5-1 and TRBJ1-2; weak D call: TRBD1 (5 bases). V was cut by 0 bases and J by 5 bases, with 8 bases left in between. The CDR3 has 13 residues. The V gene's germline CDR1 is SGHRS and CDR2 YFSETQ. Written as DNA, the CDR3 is TGCGCCAGCAGCTTGGGGGCAGGGTATGGCTACACCTTC. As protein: CASSLGAGYGYTF.

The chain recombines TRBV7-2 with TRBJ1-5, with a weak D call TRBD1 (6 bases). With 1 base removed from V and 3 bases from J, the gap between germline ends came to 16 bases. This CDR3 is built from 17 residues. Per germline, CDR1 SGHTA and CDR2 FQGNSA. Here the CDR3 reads CASSLDYPTGPNQPQHF. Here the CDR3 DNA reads TGTGCCAGCAGCTTAGATTACCCCACAGGGCCCAATCAGCCCCAGCATTTT.

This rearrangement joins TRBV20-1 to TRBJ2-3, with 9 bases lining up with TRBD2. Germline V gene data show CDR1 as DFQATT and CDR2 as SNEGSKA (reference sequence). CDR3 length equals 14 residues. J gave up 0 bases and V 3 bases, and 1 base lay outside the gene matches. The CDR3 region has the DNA TGCAGTGCTAGTCTAGCGGGAAGCACAGATACGCAGTATTTT. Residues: CSASLAGSTDTQYF.

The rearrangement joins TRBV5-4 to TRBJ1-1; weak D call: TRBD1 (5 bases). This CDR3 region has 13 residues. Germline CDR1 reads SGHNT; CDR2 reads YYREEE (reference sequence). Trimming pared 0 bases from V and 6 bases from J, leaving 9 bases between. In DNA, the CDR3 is TGTGCCAGCAGCTTGGGCTCAGGGCCTGAAGCTTTCTTT. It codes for CASSLGSGPEAFF.

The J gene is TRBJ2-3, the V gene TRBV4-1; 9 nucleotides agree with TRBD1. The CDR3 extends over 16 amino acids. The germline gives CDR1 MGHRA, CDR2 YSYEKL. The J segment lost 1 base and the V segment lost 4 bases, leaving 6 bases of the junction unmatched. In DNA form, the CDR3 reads TGCGCCAGCAGCCTAACGGACAGGGGAGGCACAGATACGCAGTATTTT. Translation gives CASSLTDRGGTDTQYF.

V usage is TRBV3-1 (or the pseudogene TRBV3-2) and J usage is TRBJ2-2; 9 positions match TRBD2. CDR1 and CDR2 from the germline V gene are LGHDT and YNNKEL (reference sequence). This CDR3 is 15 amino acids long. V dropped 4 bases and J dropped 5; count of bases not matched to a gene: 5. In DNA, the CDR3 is TGTGCCAGCAGCCCTTGGCGGGAGGGGACCGGGGAGCTGTTTTTT. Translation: CASSPWREGTGELFF.

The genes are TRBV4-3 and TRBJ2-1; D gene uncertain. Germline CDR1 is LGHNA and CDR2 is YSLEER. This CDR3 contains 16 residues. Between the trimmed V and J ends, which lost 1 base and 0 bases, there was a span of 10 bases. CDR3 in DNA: TGCGCCAGCAGCCAAGCGGCACGGAGCTCCTACAATGAGCAGTTCTTC. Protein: CASSQAARSSYNEQFF.

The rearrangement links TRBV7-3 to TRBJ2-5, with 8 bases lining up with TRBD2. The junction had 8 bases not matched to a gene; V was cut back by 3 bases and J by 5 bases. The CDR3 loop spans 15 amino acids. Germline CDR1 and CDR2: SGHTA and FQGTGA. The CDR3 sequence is CASSLGSGVGETQYF. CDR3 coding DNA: TGTGCCAGCAGCTTGGGTAGCGGGGTCGGGGAGACCCAGTACTTC.

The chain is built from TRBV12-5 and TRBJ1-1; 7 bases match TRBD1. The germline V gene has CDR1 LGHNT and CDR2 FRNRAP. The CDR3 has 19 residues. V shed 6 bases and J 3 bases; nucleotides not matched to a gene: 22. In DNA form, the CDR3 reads TGTGCTAGTGGCCGGACCAGCAGGGGGGTCGGTCGTTGGGACACTGAAGCTTTCTTT. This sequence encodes CASGRTSRGVGRWDTEAFF.

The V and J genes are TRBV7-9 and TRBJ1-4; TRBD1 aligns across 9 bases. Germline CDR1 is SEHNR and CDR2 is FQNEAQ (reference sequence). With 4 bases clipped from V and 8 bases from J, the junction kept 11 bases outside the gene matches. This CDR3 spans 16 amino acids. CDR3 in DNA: TGTGCCAGCAGCTCAGTTTTGGGACAGGGTGACGAAAAACTGTTTTTT. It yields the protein CASSSVLGQGDEKLFF.

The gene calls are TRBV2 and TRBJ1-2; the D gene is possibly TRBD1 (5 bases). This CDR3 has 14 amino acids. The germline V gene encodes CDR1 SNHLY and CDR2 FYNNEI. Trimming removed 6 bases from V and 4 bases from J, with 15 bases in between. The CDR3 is CASRAAPGGYGYTF. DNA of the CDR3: TGTGCCAGCAGGGCGGCCCCGGGGGGCTATGGCTACACCTTC.

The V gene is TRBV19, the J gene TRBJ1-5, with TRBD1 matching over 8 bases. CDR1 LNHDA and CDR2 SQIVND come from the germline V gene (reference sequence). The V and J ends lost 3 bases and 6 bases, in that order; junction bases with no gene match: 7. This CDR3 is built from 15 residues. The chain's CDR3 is CASSMGQVIGQPQHF. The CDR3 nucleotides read TGTGCCAGTAGTATGGGACAGGTTATCGGTCAGCCCCAGCATTTT.

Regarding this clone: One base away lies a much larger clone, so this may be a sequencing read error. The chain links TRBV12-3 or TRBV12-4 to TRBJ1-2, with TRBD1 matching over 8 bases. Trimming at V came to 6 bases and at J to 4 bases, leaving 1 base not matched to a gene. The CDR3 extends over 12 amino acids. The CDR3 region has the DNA TGTGCCAGCAGCACAGGGGGCTATGGCTACACCTTC. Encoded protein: CASSTGGYGYTF.

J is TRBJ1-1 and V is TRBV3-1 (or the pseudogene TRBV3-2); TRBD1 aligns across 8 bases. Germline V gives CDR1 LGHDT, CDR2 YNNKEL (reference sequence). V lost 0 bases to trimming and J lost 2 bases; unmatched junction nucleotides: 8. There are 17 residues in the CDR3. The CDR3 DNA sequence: TGTGCCAGCAGCCAAGAAGCGGCAGGGGGCAGTAACACTGAAGCTTTCTTT. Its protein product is CASSQEAAGGSNTEAFF.

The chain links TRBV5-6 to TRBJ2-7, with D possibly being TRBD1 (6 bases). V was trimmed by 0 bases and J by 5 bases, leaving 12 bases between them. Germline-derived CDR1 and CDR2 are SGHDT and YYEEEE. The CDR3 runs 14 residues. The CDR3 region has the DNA TGTGCCAGCAGCTTGGGGGTGTACAGGGACGAGCAGTACTTC. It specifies CASSLGVYRDEQYF.

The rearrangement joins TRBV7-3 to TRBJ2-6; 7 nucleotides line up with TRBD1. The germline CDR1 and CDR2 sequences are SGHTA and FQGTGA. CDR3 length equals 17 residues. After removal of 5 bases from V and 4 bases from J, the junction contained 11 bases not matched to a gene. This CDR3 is CASSPRPTGFGANVLTF. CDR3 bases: TGTGCCAGCAGCCCTCGACCGACAGGGTTCGGGGCCAACGTCCTGACTTTC.